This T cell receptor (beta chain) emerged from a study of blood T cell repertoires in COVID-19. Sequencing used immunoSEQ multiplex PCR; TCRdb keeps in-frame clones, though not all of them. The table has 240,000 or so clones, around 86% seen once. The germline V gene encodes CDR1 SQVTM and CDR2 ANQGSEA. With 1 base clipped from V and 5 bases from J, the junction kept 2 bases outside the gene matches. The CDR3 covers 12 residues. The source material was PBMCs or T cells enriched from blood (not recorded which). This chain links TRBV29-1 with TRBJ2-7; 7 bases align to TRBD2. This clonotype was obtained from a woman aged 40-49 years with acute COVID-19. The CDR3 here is CSVEGLANEQYF. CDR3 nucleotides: TGCAGCGTTGAAGGACTAGCCAACGAGCAGTACTTC.